These T cell receptor beta chains were read from a single sample in a study of control samples from healthy donors and cancer patients. Libraries were prepared by immunoSEQ multiplex PCR; TCRdb keeps only in-frame clonotypes and omits some of them. The repertoire holds roughly 130,000 clones, with roughly nine tenths as singletons. Sequenced sample: blood. The receptors shown here come from a woman aged 30 to 39 in good health. The CDR3 runs from the conserved cysteine through the conserved F or W. A D gene is named only where the DNA matches it firmly. Clone size is stated in some rows and not others, as once, few, many or a class when expanded.

J gene	clone size	D gene	V gene	CDR3 DNA	CDR3 protein
TRBJ2-1	.	TRBD2	TRBV5-1	TGCGCCAGCAGCTCGGGAGTTTGGCGGGAGGGCCGAGCTGAGCAGTTCTTC	CASSSGVWREGRAEQFF
TRBJ2-7	.	TRBD1	TRBV28	TGTGCCAGCAGTTTATCGGGACAGGGGTTTCACTACGAGCAGTACTTC	CASSLSGQGFHYEQYF
TRBJ2-3	.	TRBD1	TRBV4-2	TGTGCCAGCAGCCAAGAGGGGGACAGCCGCGGCACAGATACGCAGTATTTT	CASSQEGDSRGTDTQYF
TRBJ2-1	.	.	TRBV15	TGTGCCACCAGCTTACGGGCCGGGGGTGAGCAGTTCTTC	CATSLRAGGEQFF
TRBJ1-5	.	.	TRBV18	TGTGCCAGCTCCCTCCGGCCAGATAGCAATCAGCCCCAGCATTTT	CASSLRPDSNQPQHF
TRBJ1-1	.	.	TRBV7-2	TGTGCCAGCAGCCCCGGGGGGGCCATGAACACTGAAGCTTTCTTT	CASSPGGAMNTEAFF
TRBJ1-4	.	TRBD1	TRBV12-3/TRBV12-4	TGTGCCAGCAGTTTAGACAGGGGAGAAAAACTGTTTTTT	CASSLDRGEKLFF
TRBJ1-1	.	.	TRBV25-1	TGTGCCAGCAGTGAATTCGGGGAGACCCCTGAAGCTTTCTTT	CASSEFGETPEAFF
TRBJ1-1	once	.	TRBV3-1/TRBV3-2	TGTGCCAGCAGCCAAGCCCCTAATGCTGGGACTGAAGCTTTCTTT	CASSQAPNAGTEAFF
TRBJ1-1	once	.	TRBV6-5	TGTGCCAGCACCCGAGGCACGCCCGACGGGGCTTTCTTT	CASTRGTPDGAFF
TRBJ1-2	.	.	TRBV12-3/TRBV12-4	TGTGCCAGCAGTTTTGCCGGAGGCTACACCTTC	CASSFAGGYTF
TRBJ2-3	.	TRBD1	TRBV7-8	TGTGCCAGCAGCTTAGGAACAGGGGGCATCGACACAGATACGCAGTATTTT	CASSLGTGGIDTDTQYF
TRBJ2-7	few	TRBD1	TRBV5-1	TGCGCCAGCAGCTCCACAGGGGTCGGCTACGAGCAGTACTTC	CASSSTGVGYEQYF
TRBJ1-1	.	.	TRBV6-5	TGTGCCAGCAGTTTGAGGTCGGGGGGGGAAGCTTTCTTT	CASSLRSGGEAFF
TRBJ1-1	.	.	TRBV30	TGTGCCTGGGGTGCAGGGAACACTGAAGCTTTCTTT	CAWGAGNTEAFF